A single sample gave rise to the 15 T cell receptor beta chains below, sequenced in a study of spatial heterogeneity in lung cancer. TCRdb re-called the 5' RACE reads with MiXCR, one entry per CDR3 protein. The sample shows about 39,000 distinct CDR3 sequences, 3.1% of them seen only once. The time point was: sample taken at primary tumor resection. This material consisted of normal lung tissue next to the tumor, taken at surgery. The receptors originated from a male donor with early-stage non-small cell lung cancer.

There are many counts of this clonotype. V usage is TRBV27 and J usage is TRBJ2-3; 7 bases map to TRBD1. The CDR3 runs 14 residues. The V gene's germline CDR1 is MNHEY and CDR2 SMNVEV (reference sequence). J was trimmed by 8 bases and V by 4 bases; bases with no gene match: 9. CDR3 nucleotide sequence: TGTGCCAGCAGTTCTTATACAGGGGAATCTACGCAGTATTTT. It is translated as CASSSYTGESTQYF.

The table lists this clonotype with many counts. The chain couples TRBV7-9 to TRBJ1-6; D call uncertain. This CDR3 is 15 amino acids long. Deletions cut 4 bases from V and 4 bases from J, with 11 bases between. Per the germline V gene, CDR1 is SEHNR and CDR2 is FQNEAQ (reference sequence). This chain's CDR3 is CASSYGESYNSPLHF. CDR3 nucleotides: TGTGCCAGCAGCTATGGGGAGTCTTATAATTCACCCCTCCACTTT.

The gene calls are TRBV19 and TRBJ2-7, with 9 bases that match TRBD1. CDR1 and CDR2 (germline): LNHDA, SQIVND (reference sequence). J gave up 2 bases and V 5 bases, and 4 bases lay outside the gene matches. This CDR3 has 14 amino acids. The CDR3 coding sequence is TGTGCCAGTAGTGGGACAGGGTCCGCCTACGAGCAGTACTTC. Residues: CASSGTGSAYEQYF.

This clonotype was detected ten times or more. The chain uses TRBV11-2 and TRBJ1-2, with D possibly matching TRBD1 (6 bases). V was clipped by 6 bases and J by 4 bases, with 21 bases between them. CDR3 length: 16 residues. The germline V gene has CDR1 SGHAT and CDR2 FQNNGV. CDR3 in amino acids: CASRPNRGPLGYGYTF. CDR3 DNA: TGTGCCAGCAGACCCAACCGGGGGCCCCTCGGCTATGGCTACACCTTC.

This clonotype came up many times. This chain connects TRBV7-9 to TRBJ2-3; D is unclear. The CDR3 totals 13 residues. Germline V gene data show CDR1 as SEHNR and CDR2 as FQNEAQ (reference sequence). The V end lost 3 bases, the J end lost 5 bases, and 9 bases lay between the germline ends. The CDR3 DNA reads TGTGCCAGCAGCTTTGGCCTAGTAGATACGCAGTATTTT. It yields the protein CASSFGLVDTQYF. The complete variable domain, with remaining parts taken from reference TRBV7-9 and TRBJ2-3, reads DTGVSQNPRHKITKRGQNVTFRCDPISEHNRLYWYRQTLGQGPEFLTYFQNEAQLEKSRLLSDRFSAERPKGSFSTLEIQRTEQGDSAMYLCASSFGLVDTQYFGPGTRLTVL.

This clonotype was observed many times. This sequence joins TRBV20-1 and TRBJ2-1; 7 bases match TRBD1. Germline V CDR1 and CDR2: DFQATT, SNEGSKA (reference sequence). CDR3 length: 14 amino acids. V gave up 5 bases and J gave up 8 bases; unmatched junction bases: 12. For the CDR3, the DNA is TGCAGTGCTTCGACAGGGTCTGTATCGGATGAGCAGTTCTTC. This gives the protein CSASTGSVSDEQFF.

This clonotype was detected a few times. The chain joins TRBV28 to TRBJ1-1; no firm D call. V gave up 5 bases and J gave up 3 bases, with 16 bases separating them. The CDR3 has 15 amino acids. Germline lookup yields CDR1 MDHEN and CDR2 SYDVKM. CDR3 DNA: TGTGCCAGCAGTCAGCGGTGGGTCTCTGACACTGAAGCTTTCTTT. Its protein is CASSQRWVSDTEAFF.

There are many counts of this clonotype. The rearrangement uses TRBV6-6 and TRBJ2-5; TRBD1 is a possible D gene (5 bases). Deletions cut 0 bases from V and 5 bases from J, with 19 bases between. This CDR3 has 17 amino acids. CDR1 and CDR2 (germline): MNHNY, SVGAGI (reference sequence). In nucleotides, the CDR3 is TGTGCCAGCAGTTACTCGACAACAGGATGGAGAAGTGAGACCCAGTACTTC. It specifies CASSYSTTGWRSETQYF.

This clonotype was found many times. The chain links TRBV5-6 to TRBJ2-3, with 8 bases aligning to TRBD2. Per germline, CDR1 SGHDT and CDR2 YYEEEE. The ends lost 4 bases at V and 6 bases at J; junction bases unmatched: 10. The CDR3 loop spans 15 amino acids. The CDR3 DNA follows: TGTGCCAGCAGCCCCTTAGCGGGAAGTGTGGATACGCAGTATTTT. Translating gives CASSPLAGSVDTQYF.

Many counts were recorded for this clonotype. V is TRBV28 and J is TRBJ2-5; TRBD2 agrees at 8 bases. This CDR3 spans 15 amino acids. V lost 2 bases, J lost 5 bases, and 7 bases stayed unmatched. Germline CDR1 reads MDHEN; CDR2 reads SYDVKM. CDR3 amino acids: CASSLNSGKYETQYF. The CDR3 nucleotides are TGTGCCAGCAGTTTAAATAGCGGGAAGTACGAGACCCAGTACTTC.

In this sample, this clonotype turned up many times. This chain connects TRBV6-5 to TRBJ1-6; D not certain. The germline V and J ends were trimmed by 0 bases and 8 bases, with 14 bases remaining between them. Germline lookup yields CDR1 MNHEY and CDR2 SVGAGI. This CDR3 region has 16 residues. CDR3 sequence: CASSYSTDRDYSPLHF. CDR3 coding DNA: TGTGCCAGCAGTTACTCGACTGACCGCGATTATTCACCCCTCCACTTT.

This clonotype has ten or more counts. The rearrangement uses TRBV28 and TRBJ2-5, with D uncertain. The CDR3 has 15 amino acids. Germline CDR1 MDHEN, CDR2 SYDVKM. Trimming stripped 4 bases from V and 5 bases from J, with 17 bases between. The CDR3 DNA follows: TGTGCCAGCAGTTATCCACAGAGGTGGATGGAGACCCAGTACTTC. As protein: CASSYPQRWMETQYF.

This clonotype was picked up a small number of times. The chain has TRBV2 and TRBJ1-1, with D possibly being TRBD1 (5 bases). V was shortened by 7 bases and J by 0 bases, with 21 bases between the two germline ends. This CDR3 spans 17 amino acids. Looked up from germline, CDR1 is SNHLY and CDR2 is FYNNEI. In nucleotides, the CDR3 is TGTGCCAGCACTCCCCTCAGGGCAGCGCAGATGAACACTGAAGCTTTCTTT. This codes for CASTPLRAAQMNTEAFF. The full variable domain, completed using reference TRBV2 and TRBJ1-1, is EPEVTQTPSHQVTQMGQEVILRCVPISNHLYFYWYRQILGQKVEFLVSFYNNEISEKSEIFDDQFSVERPDGSNFTLKIRSTKLEDSAMYFCASTPLRAAQMNTEAFFGQGTRLTVV.

This clonotype was seen repeatedly, ten times or more. The chain joins TRBV12-3 or TRBV12-4 to TRBJ1-1, with TRBD1 as a possible D gene (6 bases). Between the trimmed V and J ends, which lost 7 bases and 4 bases, there was a span of 16 bases. This CDR3 is 14 amino acids long. This CDR3 reads CASTLGGGLTEAFF. The CDR3 region has the DNA TGTGCCAGCACCCTAGGGGGGGGCCTCACTGAAGCTTTCTTT.

This chain uses TRBV12-3 or TRBV12-4 with TRBJ1-5; D gene uncertain. Trimming shortened V by 5 bases and J by 4 bases, and 9 bases separated the two germline ends. This CDR3 is 13 amino acids long. As DNA, the CDR3 is TGTGCCAGCAGTCTTAAAGGAAATCAGCCCCAGCATTTT. Its translation: CASSLKGNQPQHF.